This entry concerns a single T cell receptor beta chain. Its antigen is currently unknown. Germline V gene data show CDR1 as SGHTA and CDR2 as FQGNSA. J lost 5 bases, V lost 5 bases, and 3 bases had no gene match. CDR3 length: 13 residues. On cycle 4 day 1 and cycle 7 day 1, as well as at baseline, blood was sampled. This sample stems from a study of OX40 agonist ivuxolimab in advanced cancers. For the study at large: As their treatment, patients were administered ivuxolimab, an agonistic anti-OX40 (CD134) antibody. Study conclusions and caveats: Clonal expansion by week 6 occurred in CD4+ and CD8+ blood T cells (at 0.1 to 3.0 mg/kg). Some nonresponders likewise displayed low normalized T-cell clonal expansion.

Clones were sequenced by immunoSEQ multiplex PCR, and TCRdb holds only the in-frame ones, with some missing. The sample contains tens of thousands of clones, 75% to 90% of which appear only once. This sequence originates from an adult with an advanced solid tumor such as melanoma, head and neck, liver or kidney cancer. The chain recombines TRBV7-2 with TRBJ1-2; 9 bases align to TRBD1. This specimen was CD4+ or CD8+ T cells sorted from blood, taken in a trial of the OX40 agonist ivuxolimab. The CDR3 protein is CASSLGQGYGYTF. The DNA for the CDR3 is TGTGCCAGCAGCCTGGGACAGGGATATGGCTACACCTTC.